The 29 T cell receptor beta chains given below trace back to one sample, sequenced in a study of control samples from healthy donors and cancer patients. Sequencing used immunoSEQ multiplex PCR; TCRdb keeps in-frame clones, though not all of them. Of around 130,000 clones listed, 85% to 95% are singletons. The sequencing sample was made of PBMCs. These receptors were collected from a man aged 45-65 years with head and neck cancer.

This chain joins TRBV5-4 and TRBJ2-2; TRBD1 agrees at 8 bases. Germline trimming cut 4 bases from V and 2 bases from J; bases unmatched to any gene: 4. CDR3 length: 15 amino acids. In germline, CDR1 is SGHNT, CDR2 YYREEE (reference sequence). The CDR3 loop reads CASSRTGINTGELFF. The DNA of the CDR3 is TGTGCCAGCAGCCGGACAGGGATAAACACCGGGGAGCTGTTTTTT.

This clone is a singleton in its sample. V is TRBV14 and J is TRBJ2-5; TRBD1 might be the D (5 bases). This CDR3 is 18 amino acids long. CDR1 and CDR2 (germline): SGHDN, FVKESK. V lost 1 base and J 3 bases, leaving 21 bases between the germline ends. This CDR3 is CASSQVGRVQSFKETQYF. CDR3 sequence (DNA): TGTGCCAGCAGCCAAGTCGGCAGGGTCCAGTCCTTTAAAGAGACCCAGTACTTC.

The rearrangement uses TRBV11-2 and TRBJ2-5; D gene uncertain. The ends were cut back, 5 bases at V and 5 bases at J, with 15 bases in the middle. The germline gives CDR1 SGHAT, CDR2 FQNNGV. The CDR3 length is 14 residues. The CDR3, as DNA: TGTGCCAGCAGCCTCTTCTCTTCGACCGAGACCCAGTACTTC. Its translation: CASSLFSSTETQYF.

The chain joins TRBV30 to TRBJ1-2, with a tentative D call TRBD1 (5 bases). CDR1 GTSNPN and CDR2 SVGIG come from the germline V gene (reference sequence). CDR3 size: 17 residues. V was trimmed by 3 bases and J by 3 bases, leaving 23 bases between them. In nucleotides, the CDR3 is TGTGCCTGGAGAACCGCAGACAAAGGGGTGTATTACTATGGCTACACCTTC. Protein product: CAWRTADKGVYYYGYTF.

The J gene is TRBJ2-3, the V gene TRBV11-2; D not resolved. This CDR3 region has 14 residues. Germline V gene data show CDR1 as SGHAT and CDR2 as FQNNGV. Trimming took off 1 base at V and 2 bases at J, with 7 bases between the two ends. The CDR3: CASSLGLDTDTQYF. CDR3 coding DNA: TGTGCCAGCAGCTTAGGACTCGACACAGATACGCAGTATTTT.

The CDR3 reads CASKGQLYEQYF. DNA for the CDR3: TGTGCCAGCAAGGGACAGCTTTACGAGCAGTACTTC. The chain recombines TRBV2 with TRBJ2-7; 7 bases agree with TRBD1. The CDR3 has 12 amino acids. Germline CDR1 is SNHLY and CDR2 is FYNNEI. Trimming removed 7 bases from V and 4 bases from J; junction bases left unmatched: 4.

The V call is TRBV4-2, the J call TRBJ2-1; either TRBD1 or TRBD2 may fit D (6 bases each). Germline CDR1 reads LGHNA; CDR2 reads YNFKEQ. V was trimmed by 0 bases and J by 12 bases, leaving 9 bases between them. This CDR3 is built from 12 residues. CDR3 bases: TGTGCCAGCAGCCAAGATCGGGGGCGGCAGTTCTTC. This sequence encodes CASSQDRGRQFF.

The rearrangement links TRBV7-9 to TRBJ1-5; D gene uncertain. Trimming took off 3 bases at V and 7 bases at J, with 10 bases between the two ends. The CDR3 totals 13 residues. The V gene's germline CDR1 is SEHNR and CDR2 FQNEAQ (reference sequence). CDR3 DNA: TGTGCCAGCAGCTTCGGCGCGGGCCAGCCCCAGCATTTT. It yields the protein CASSFGAGQPQHF.

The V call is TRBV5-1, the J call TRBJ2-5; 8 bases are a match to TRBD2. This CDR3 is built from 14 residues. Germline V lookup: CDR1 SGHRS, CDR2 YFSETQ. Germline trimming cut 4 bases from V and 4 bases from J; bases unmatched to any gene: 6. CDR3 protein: CASSGDSGAETQYF. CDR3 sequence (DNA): TGCGCCAGCAGCGGGGATAGCGGGGCAGAGACCCAGTACTTC.

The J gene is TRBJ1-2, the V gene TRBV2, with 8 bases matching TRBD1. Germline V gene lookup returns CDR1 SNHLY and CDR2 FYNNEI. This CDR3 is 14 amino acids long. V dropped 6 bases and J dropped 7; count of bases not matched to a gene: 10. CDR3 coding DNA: TGTGCCAGCAGCTTCGGACAGGGAGAGGGTGGCTACACCTTC. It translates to CASSFGQGEGGYTF.

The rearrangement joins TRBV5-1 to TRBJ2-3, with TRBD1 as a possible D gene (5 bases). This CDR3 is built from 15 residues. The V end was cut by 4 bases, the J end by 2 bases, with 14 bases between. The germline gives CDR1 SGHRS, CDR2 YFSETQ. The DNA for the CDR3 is TGCGCCAGCAGCCGGCGGACACCGAACACAGATACGCAGTATTTT. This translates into CASSRRTPNTDTQYF. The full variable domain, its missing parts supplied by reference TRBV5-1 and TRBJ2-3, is KAGVTQTPRYLIKTRGQQVTLSCSPISGHRSVSWYQQTPGQGLQFLFEYFSETQRNKGNFPGRFSGRQFSNSRSEMNVSTLELGDSALYLCASSRRTPNTDTQYFGPGTRLTVL.

DNA of the CDR3: TGCGCCAGCAGTCAATCTCGGGGCCAGAGGCATCAGCCCCAGCATTTT. It translates to CASSQSRGQRHQPQHF. The chain joins TRBV23-1 to TRBJ1-5; a weak D match, TRBD1 (5 bases). TRBV23-1 counts as an open reading frame of uncertain function. The CDR3 length is 16 residues. Between the trimmed V and J ends, which lost 0 bases and 5 bases, there was a span of 14 bases.

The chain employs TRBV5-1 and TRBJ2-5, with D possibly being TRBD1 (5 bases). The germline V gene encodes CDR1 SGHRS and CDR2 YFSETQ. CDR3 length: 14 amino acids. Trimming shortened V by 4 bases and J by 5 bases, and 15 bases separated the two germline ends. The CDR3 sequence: CASSKTEGVETQYF. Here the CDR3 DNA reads TGCGCCAGCAGCAAGACGGAAGGGGTGGAGACCCAGTACTTC.

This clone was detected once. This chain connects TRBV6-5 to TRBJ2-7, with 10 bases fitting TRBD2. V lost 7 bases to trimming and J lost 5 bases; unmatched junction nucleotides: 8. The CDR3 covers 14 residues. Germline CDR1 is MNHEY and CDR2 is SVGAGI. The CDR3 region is CASKKSSGGHEQYF. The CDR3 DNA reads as TGTGCCAGCAAGAAGTCTAGCGGGGGCCACGAGCAGTACTTC.

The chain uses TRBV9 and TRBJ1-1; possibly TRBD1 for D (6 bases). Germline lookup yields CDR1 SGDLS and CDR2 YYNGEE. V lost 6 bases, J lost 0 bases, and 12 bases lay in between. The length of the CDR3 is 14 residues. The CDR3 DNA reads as TGTGCCAGCAACCGGGGACAACTGAACACTGAAGCTTTCTTT. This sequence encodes CASNRGQLNTEAFF.

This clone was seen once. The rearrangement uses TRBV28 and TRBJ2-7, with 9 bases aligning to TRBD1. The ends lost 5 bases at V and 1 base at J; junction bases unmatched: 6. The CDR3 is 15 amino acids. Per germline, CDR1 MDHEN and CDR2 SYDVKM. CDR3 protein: CASSGPGTGSYEQYF. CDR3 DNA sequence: TGTGCCAGCAGTGGCCCCGGGACAGGGTCCTACGAGCAGTACTTC.

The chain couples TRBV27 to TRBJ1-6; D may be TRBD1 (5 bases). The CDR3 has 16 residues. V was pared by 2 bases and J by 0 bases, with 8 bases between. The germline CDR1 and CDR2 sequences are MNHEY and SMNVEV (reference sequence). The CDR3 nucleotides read TGTGCCAGCAGTTTAACGGGGGTCTCCTATAATTCACCCCTCCACTTT. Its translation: CASSLTGVSYNSPLHF.

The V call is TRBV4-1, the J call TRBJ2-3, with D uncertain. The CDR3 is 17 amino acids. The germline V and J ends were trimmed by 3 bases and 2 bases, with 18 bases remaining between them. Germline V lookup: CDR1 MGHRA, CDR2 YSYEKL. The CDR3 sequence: CASSHHPASGFTDTQYF. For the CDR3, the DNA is TGCGCCAGCAGCCACCACCCTGCTTCGGGCTTCACAGATACGCAGTATTTT.

The CDR3 reads CASGLGAEGTQYF. The CDR3 nucleotides read TGTGCTAGTGGTTTGGGGGCAGAGGGGACCCAGTACTTC. This chain uses TRBV12-5 with TRBJ2-5; a possible D gene is TRBD2 (5 bases). Germline V gene lookup returns CDR1 LGHNT and CDR2 FRNRAP. The ends were cut back, 1 base at V and 7 bases at J, with 10 bases in the middle. This CDR3 spans 13 amino acids. The whole variable domain, filled in from reference TRBV12-5 and TRBJ2-5, reads DARVTQTPRHKVTEMGQEVTMRCQPILGHNTVFWYRQTMMQGLELLAYFRNRAPLDDSGMPKDRFSAEMPDATLATLKIQPSEPRDSAVYFCASGLGAEGTQYFGPGTRLLVL.

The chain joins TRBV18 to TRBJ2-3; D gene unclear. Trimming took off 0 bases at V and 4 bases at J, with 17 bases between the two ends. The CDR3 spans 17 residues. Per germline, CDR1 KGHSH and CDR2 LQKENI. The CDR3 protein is CASSPPLNQSDPDTQYF. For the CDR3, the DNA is TGTGCCAGCTCACCACCCTTGAACCAGTCTGACCCAGATACGCAGTATTTT.

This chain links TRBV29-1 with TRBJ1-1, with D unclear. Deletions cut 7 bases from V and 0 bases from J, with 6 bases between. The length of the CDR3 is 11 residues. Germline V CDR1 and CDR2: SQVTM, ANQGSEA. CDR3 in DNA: TGCAGCGCCCGGTTGAACACTGAAGCTTTCTTT. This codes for CSARLNTEAFF.

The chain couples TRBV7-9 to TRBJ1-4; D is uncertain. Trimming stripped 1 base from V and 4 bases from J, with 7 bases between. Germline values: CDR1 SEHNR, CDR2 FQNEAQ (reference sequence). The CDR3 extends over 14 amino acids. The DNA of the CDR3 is TGTGCCAGCAGCTTAGACATAATTAATGAAAAACTGTTTTTT. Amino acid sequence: CASSLDIINEKLFF. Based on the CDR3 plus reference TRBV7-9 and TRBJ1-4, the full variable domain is DTGVSQNPRHKITKRGQNVTFRCDPISEHNRLYWYRQTLGQGPEFLTYFQNEAQLEKSRLLSDRFSAERPKGSFSTLEIQRTEQGDSAMYLCASSLDIINEKLFFGSGTQLSVL.

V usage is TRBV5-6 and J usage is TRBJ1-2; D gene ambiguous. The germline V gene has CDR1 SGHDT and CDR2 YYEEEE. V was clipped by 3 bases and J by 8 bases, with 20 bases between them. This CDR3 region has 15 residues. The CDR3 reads CASSWEGSQASGYTF. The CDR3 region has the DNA TGTGCCAGCAGCTGGGAGGGTAGTCAGGCGTCCGGCTACACCTTC.

The CDR3 protein is CASSPQGVSYTF. CDR3 nucleotide sequence: TGTGCCAGCTCACCACAGGGGGTGAGCTACACCTTC. The J gene is TRBJ1-2, the V gene TRBV18, with a weak D call TRBD1 (6 bases). The CDR3 runs to 12 residues. CDR1 is KGHSH and CDR2 is LQKENI in the germline V gene. Trimming pared 1 base from V and 9 bases from J, leaving 9 bases between.

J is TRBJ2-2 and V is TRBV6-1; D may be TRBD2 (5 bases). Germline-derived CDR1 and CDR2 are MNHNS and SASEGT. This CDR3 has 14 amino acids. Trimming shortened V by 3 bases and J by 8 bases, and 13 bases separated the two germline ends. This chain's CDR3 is CASSDFRGRGELFF. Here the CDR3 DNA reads TGTGCCAGCAGTGATTTCCGGGGTCGAGGGGAGCTGTTTTTT.

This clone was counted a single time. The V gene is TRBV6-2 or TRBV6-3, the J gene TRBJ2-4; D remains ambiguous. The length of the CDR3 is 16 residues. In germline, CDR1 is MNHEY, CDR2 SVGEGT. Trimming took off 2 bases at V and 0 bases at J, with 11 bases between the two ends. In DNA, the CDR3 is TGTGCCAGCAGTTACCGGACGAAACTAGCCAAAAACATTCAGTACTTC. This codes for CASSYRTKLAKNIQYF.

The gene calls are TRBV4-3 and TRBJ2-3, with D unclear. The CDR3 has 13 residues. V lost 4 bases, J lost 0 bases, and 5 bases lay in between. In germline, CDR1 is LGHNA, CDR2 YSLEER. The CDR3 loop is CASSPSSTDTQYF. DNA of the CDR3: TGCGCCAGCAGCCCCTCCAGCACAGATACGCAGTATTTT.

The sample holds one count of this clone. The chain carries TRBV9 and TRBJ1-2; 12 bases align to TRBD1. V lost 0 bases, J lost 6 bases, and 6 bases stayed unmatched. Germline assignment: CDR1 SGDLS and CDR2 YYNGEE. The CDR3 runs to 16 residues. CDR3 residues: CASSVAPGQGADGYTF. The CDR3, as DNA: TGTGCCAGCAGCGTAGCTCCGGGACAGGGGGCGGATGGCTACACCTTC.

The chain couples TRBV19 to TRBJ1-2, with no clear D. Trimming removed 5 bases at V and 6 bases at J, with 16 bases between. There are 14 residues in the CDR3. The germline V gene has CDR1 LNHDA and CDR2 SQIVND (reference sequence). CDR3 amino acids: CASSLLTRTDGYTF. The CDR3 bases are TGTGCCAGTAGTCTACTAACCCGGACGGATGGCTACACCTTC.